This T cell receptor beta chain appears in the sequencing data of a study of monozygotic twins with inflammatory bowel disease. Germline loops: CDR1 SGDLS, CDR2 YYNGEE. There are 14 residues in the CDR3. Study-wide findings and caveats: Variability may have been added to patient repertoires by differing immunosuppressive treatments. Inverse Simpson values showed less TCRbeta diversity in IBD patients than in their healthy co-twins.

A word on this clonotype: Antigen: not known.

Each donor supplied around 2.5 ml of blood. TCRalpha and TCRbeta cDNA went through nested PCRs of approximately 17 and 9 cycles, two in total. TCRdb reprocessed the 5' RACE reads, keeping one entry per CDR3 protein, no DNA. The specimen's table records over 120,000 distinct CDR3 sequences. The chain recombines TRBV9 with TRBJ2-5. The sequencing input was blood. The clonotype originates from a human donor with ulcerative colitis or Crohn's disease, or a healthy co-twin of an affected twin (not recorded which). CDR3: CASSGATIQETQYF.